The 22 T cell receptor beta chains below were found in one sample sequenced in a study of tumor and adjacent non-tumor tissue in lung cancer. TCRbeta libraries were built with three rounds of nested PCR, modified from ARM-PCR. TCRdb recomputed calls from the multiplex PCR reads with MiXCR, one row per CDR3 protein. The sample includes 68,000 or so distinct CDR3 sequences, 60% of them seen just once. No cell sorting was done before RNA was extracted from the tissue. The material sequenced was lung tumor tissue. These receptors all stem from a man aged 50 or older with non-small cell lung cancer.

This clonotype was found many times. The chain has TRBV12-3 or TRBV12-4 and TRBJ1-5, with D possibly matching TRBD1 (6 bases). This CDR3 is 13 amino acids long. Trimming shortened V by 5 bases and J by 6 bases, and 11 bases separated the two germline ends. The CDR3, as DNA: TGTGCCAGCAGTCCGCAGGGGCGTCAGCCCCAGCATTTT. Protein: CASSPQGRQPQHF.

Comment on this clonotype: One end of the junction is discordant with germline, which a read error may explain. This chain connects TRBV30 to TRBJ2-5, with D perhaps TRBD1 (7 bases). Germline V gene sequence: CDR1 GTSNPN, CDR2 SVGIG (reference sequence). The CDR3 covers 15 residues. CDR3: CAWTTRRGRRETQCF. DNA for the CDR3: TGTGCCTGGACAACCAGGAGGGGGCGTCGGGAGACCCAATGCTTC.

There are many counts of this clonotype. The chain's CDR3 is CASSLRWGRGNEQFF. The CDR3 DNA reads as TGTGCCAGCAGCTTACGATGGGGTAGAGGCAATGAGCAGTTCTTC. The genes are TRBV11-2 and TRBJ2-1, with D unresolved. The CDR3 extends over 15 amino acids. Germline values: CDR1 SGHAT, CDR2 FQNNGV. V dropped 2 bases and J dropped 6 bases, with 14 bases sitting between them.

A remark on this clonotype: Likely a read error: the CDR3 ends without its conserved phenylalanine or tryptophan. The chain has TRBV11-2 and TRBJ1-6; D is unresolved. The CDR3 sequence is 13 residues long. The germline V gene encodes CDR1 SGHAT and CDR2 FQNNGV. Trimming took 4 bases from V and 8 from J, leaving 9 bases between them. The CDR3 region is CASSCTPDSPLHI. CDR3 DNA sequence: TGTGCCAGCAGCTGTACACCCGATTCACCCCTCCACATT.

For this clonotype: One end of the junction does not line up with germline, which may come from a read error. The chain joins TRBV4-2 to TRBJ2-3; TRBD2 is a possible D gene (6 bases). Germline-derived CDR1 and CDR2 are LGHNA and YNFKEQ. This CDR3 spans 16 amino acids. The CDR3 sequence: CASSRRDFRKEDTRYF. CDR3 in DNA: TGTGCCAGCAGCCGACGGGACTTCCGTAAGGAAGATACGCGGTATTTT.

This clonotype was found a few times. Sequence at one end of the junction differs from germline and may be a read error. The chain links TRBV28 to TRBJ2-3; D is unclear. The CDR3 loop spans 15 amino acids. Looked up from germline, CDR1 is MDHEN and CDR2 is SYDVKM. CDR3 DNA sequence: TGTGCCAGCAGTCCTTTAGTTAGAAGCACAGATATGCAGTATTTT. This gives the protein CASSPLVRSTDMQYF.

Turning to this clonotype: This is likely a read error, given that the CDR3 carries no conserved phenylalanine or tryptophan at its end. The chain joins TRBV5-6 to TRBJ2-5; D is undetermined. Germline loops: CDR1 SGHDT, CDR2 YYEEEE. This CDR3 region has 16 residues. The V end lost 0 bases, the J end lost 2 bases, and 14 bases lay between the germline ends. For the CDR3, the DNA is TGTGCCAGCAGCTTGGAAGAGAACTGGAATCAAGAGACCCAGTACTCC. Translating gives CASSLEENWNQETQYS.

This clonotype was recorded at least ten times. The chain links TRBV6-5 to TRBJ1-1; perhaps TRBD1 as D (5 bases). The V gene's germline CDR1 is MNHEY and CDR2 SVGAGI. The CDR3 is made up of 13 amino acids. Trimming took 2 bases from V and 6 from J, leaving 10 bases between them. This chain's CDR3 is CASSYGGDAEAFF. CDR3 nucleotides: TGTGCCAGCAGTTACGGAGGGGACGCTGAAGCTTTCTTT.

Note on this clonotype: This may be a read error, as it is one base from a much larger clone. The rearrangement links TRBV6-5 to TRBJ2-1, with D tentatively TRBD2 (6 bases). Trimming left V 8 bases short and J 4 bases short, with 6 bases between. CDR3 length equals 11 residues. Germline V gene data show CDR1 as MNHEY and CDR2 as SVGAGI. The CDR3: CASGGYNEQFF. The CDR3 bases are TGTGCCAGCGGGGGGTACAATGAGCAGTTCTTC.

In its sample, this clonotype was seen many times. The DNA of the CDR3 is TGTGCCTGGAGTGCACGGGGGACAATGAACACTGAAGCTTTCTTT. Its protein product is CAWSARGTMNTEAFF. The chain combines TRBV30 with TRBJ1-1, with a possible D match to TRBD1 (6 bases). CDR3 length: 15 amino acids. Germline V gives CDR1 GTSNPN, CDR2 SVGIG (reference sequence). Trimming took off 1 base at V and 0 bases at J, with 12 bases between the two ends. Looking up the rest from reference TRBV30 and TRBJ1-1 gives the full variable domain: SQTIHQWPATLVQPVGSPLSLECTVEGTSNPNLYWYRQAAGRGLQLLFYSVGIGQISSEVPQNLSASRPQDRQFILSSKKLLLSDSGFYLCAWSARGTMNTEAFFGQGTRLTVV.

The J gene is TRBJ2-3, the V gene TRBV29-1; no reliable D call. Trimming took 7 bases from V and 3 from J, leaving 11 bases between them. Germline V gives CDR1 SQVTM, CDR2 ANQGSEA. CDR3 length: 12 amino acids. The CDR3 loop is CSAAPSTDTQYF. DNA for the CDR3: TGCAGCGCCGCACCTAGTACAGATACGCAGTATTTT.

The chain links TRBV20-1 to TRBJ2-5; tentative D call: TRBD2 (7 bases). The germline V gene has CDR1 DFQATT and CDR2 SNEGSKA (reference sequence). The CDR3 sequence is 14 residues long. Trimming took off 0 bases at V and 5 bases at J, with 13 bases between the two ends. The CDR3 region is CSARDSGGWETQYF. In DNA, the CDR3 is TGCAGTGCTAGAGATTCGGGGGGCTGGGAGACCCAGTACTTC.

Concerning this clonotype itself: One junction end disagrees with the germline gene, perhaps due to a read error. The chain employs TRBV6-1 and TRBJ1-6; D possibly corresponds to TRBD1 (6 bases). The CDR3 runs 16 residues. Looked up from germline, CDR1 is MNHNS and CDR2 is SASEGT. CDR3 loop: CASSPRPQGYNPPLHF. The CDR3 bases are TGTGCCAGCAGTCCGAGACCACAGGGATATAATCCACCCCTCCACTTT.

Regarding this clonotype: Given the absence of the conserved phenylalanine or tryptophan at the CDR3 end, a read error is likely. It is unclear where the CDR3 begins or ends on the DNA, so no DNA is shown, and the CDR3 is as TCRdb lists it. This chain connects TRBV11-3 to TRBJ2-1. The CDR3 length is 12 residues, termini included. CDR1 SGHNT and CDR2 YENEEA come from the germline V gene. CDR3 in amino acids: CASSLGRFGLVS.

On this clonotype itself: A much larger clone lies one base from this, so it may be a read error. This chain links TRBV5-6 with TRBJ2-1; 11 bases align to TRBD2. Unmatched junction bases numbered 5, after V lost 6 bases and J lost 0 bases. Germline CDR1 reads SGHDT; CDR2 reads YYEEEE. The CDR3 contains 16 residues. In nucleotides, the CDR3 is TGTGCCAGCACCGGACTAGCGGGCCGCTCCTACAATGAGCAGTTCTTC. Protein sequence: CASTGLAGRSYNEQFF.

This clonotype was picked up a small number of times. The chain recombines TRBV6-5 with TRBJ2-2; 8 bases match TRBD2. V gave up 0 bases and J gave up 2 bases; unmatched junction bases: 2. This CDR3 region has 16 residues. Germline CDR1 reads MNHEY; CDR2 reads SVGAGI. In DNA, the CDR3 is TGTGCCAGCAGTTACTCACTAGCGGTTAACACCGGGGAGCTGTTTTTT. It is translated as CASSYSLAVNTGELFF.

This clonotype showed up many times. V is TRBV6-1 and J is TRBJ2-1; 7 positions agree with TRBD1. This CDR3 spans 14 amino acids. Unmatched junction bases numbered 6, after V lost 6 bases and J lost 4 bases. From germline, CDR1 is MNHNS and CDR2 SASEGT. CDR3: CASSPGQPYNEQFF. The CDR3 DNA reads TGTGCCAGCAGCCCGGGACAGCCGTACAATGAGCAGTTCTTC.

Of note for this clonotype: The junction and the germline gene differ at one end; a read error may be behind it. The CDR3 sequence: CASSESTLSYQPRHF. The CDR3 nucleotides read TGCGCCAGCAGTGAGTCGACTCTTAGCTATCAACCCCGGCATTTT. The V and J genes are TRBV10-2 and TRBJ1-5; D ambiguous. Germline assignment: CDR1 WSHSY and CDR2 SAAADI. The CDR3 is 15 residues long.

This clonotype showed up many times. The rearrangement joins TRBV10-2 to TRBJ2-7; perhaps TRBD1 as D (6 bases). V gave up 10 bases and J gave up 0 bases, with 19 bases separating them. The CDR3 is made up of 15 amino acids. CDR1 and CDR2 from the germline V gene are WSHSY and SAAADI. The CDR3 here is CATELGAGGSYEQYF. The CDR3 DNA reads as TGCGCCACCGAACTGGGGGCGGGCGGCTCCTACGAGCAGTACTTC.

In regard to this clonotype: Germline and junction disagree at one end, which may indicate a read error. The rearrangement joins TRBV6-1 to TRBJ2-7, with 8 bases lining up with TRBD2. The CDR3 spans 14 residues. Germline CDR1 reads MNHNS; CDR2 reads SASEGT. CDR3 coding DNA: TGTGCCAGCAGCTCGGAGTTAGGGACTAGGGAGCAATACTTC. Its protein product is CASSSELGTREQYF.

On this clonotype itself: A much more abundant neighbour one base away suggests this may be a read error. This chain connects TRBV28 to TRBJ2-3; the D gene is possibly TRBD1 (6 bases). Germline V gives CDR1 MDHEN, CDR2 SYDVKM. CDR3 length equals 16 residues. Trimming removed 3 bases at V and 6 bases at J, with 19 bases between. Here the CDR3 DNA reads TGTGCCAGCAGTTTGGGGACATCGGCGCATTCGGATACGCAGTATTTT. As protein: CASSLGTSAHSDTQYF.

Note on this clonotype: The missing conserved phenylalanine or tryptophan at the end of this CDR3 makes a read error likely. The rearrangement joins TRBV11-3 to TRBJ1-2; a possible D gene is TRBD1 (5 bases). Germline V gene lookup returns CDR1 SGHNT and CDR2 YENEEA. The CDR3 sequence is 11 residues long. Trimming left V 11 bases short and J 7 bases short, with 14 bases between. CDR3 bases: TGTGCCCGACAGTGGGCCCGTGGCTACACCTCC. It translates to CARQWARGYTS.